This T cell receptor beta chain appears in the sequencing data of a study of T cell repertoires in cytomegalovirus infection. Study-wide background: Peptides in the study included HLA-C-restricted and HLA-B-restricted CMV epitopes. The public TCR beta signatures pointed to both CMV infection and matching HLA type.

Via MiXCR, TCRdb re-called the reads, giving one row per CDR3 protein. The sample contains 370,000 or so distinct CDR3 sequences, roughly 34% of which appear only once. Regarding this clonotype: The antigen is undetermined.

V was shortened by 2 bases and J by 7 bases, with 12 bases between the two germline ends. This CDR3 is built from 14 residues. Germline CDR1 MGHRA, CDR2 YSYEKL. The V and J genes are TRBV4-1 and TRBJ1-5, with D unclear. The material sequenced was cultured PBMCs, taken from culture after CMV antigen stimulation. The clonotype originates from a human donor in good health (CMV status not recorded). Some clones in this sample may be carry-over from other donors' samples. The CDR3 reads CASSQYSNRQPQHF. Written as DNA, the CDR3 is TGCGCCAGCAGCCAATACAGTAACCGACAGCCCCAGCATTTT.